This TCR beta chain was recorded in a study of shared clonotypes between healthy human individuals. Study-level points and caveats: Clonotype sharing among donors was thought likely to change with sequencing depth.

Free of recent acute infections or vaccinations, the donors were healthy HIV-negative adults. As to this clone: Its specificity is not known.

Trimming removed 0 bases from V and 6 bases from J; junction bases left unmatched: 8. The CDR3 loop spans 15 amino acids. Looked up from germline, CDR1 is MNHNY and CDR2 is SVGAGI (reference sequence). Genomic DNA belonging to each subset was distributed in equal measure over several immunoSEQ plates. Original data processing: ImmunoSEQ yielded junction-only sequences lacking quality scores, so filtering differed. The table came from immunoSEQ multiplex PCR; TCRdb's copy has only in-frame clones and leaves some out. That table is the source of V, J and clone size, and D and trimming were worked out from the DNA. The sample contains about 490,000 clones, 70% to 80% of which appear only once.

Sequencing input: PBMCs. The chain has TRBV6-6 and TRBJ2-7, with 7 positions matching TRBD2. This sequence was found in a woman aged 40 to 50 in good health. Some clones in this sample may be carry-over from other donors' samples. Here the CDR3 DNA reads TGTGCCAGCAGTTACTCGAGAGGGAGGGTCGGCGAGCAGTACTTC. Translating gives CASSYSRGRVGEQYF.